The next 20 T cell receptor beta chains were all read from a single sample in a study of cytomegalovirus exposure and HLA in healthy donors. Sequenced by immunoSEQ multiplex PCR; TCRdb stores in-frame clones only, minus some. Of 100,000 to 120,000 clones listed, 89% are singletons. Sequenced sample: PBMCs. These receptors all stem from a woman younger than 30 in good health and CMV-seronegative.

The sample holds one count of this clone. The chain joins TRBV28 to TRBJ1-2; possibly TRBD1 for D (5 bases). The CDR3 consists of 14 residues. Trimming took off 7 bases at V and 3 bases at J, with 15 bases between the two ends. The germline V gene encodes CDR1 MDHEN and CDR2 SYDVKM. The CDR3 region is CASTGLLRHYGYTF. The CDR3 DNA follows: TGTGCCAGCACGGGACTTCTTCGGCACTATGGCTACACCTTC.

The CDR3 loop is CASSFLDIYEQYF. DNA of the CDR3: TGTGCCAGCAGCTTTCTCGACATCTACGAGCAGTACTTC. The chain employs TRBV5-5 and TRBJ2-7, with D hard to call. The germline CDR1 and CDR2 sequences are SGHKS and YYEKEE (reference sequence). This CDR3 is 13 amino acids long. V was trimmed by 2 bases and J by 3 bases, leaving 9 bases between them.

This chain connects TRBV6-1 to TRBJ2-1; 7 bases are a match to TRBD2. The V gene end was trimmed by 1 base and the J gene end by 8 bases; junction bases not matched to a gene: 8. CDR1 and CDR2 from the germline V gene are MNHNS and SASEGT. CDR3 size: 15 residues. CDR3 region: CASSEGERDVDEQFF. CDR3 bases: TGTGCCAGCAGTGAAGGCGAGCGGGATGTGGATGAGCAGTTCTTC.

This rearrangement joins TRBV5-4 to TRBJ2-4; 8 bases are shared with TRBD2. Per the germline V gene, CDR1 is SGHNT and CDR2 is YYREEE (reference sequence). CDR3 length: 16 amino acids. With 4 bases clipped from V and 8 bases from J, the junction kept 14 bases outside the gene matches. CDR3 DNA sequence: TGTGCCAGCAGCAACCGGGAGGGCGCCGAGACGGACATTCAGTACTTC. Its protein product is CASSNREGAETDIQYF.

The chain employs TRBV4-1 and TRBJ1-3, with a tentative D call TRBD1 (5 bases). Germline values: CDR1 MGHRA, CDR2 YSYEKL. V was clipped by 1 base and J by 4 bases, with 14 bases between them. The CDR3 has 16 residues. The CDR3 protein is CASSQVYRRVGNTIYF. DNA of the CDR3: TGCGCCAGCAGCCAAGTTTACAGGAGGGTAGGAAACACCATATATTTT.

The count of this clone is one. V gene TRBV5-4 combines with J gene TRBJ2-3; 9 nucleotides line up with TRBD1. With 4 bases clipped from V and 7 bases from J, the junction kept 13 bases outside the gene matches. This CDR3 has 16 amino acids. The germline V gene has CDR1 SGHNT and CDR2 YYREEE (reference sequence). The CDR3 DNA reads TGTGCCAGCAGCGATCCCGGGACAGGGCAAGTCAATACGCAGTATTTT. Protein product: CASSDPGTGQVNTQYF. Full variable domain (rest looked up from reference TRBV5-4 and TRBJ2-3): ETGVTQSPTHLIKTRGQQVTLRCSSQSGHNTVSWYQQALGQGPQFIFQYYREEENGRGNFPPRFSGLQFPNYSSELNVNALELDDSALYLCASSDPGTGQVNTQYFGPGTRLTVL.

The chain recombines TRBV2 with TRBJ2-1; the match to TRBD2 covers 9 bases. The CDR3 has 14 residues. The V segment lost 3 bases and the J segment 7 bases; nucleotides outside the gene matches: 4. Germline V lookup: CDR1 SNHLY, CDR2 FYNNEI. The CDR3 region has the DNA TGTGCCAGCAGTGATAAGCGGGGGGTAAATGAGCAGTTCTTC. Its protein is CASSDKRGVNEQFF.

V gene TRBV5-1 combines with J gene TRBJ2-7; 9 bases agree with TRBD1. From germline, CDR1 is SGHRS and CDR2 YFSETQ. This CDR3 has 14 amino acids. J lost 5 bases, V lost 3 bases, and 6 bases had no gene match. CDR3 region: CASSSQGALNEQYF. The DNA for the CDR3 is TGCGCCAGCAGCTCACAGGGGGCTCTGAACGAGCAGTACTTC.

J is TRBJ2-1 and V is TRBV5-4, with D possibly TRBD2 on 5 matching bases. Germline loops: CDR1 SGHNT, CDR2 YYREEE (reference sequence). The CDR3 runs 13 residues. Trimming left V 3 bases short and J 9 bases short, with 13 bases between. The CDR3 coding sequence is TGTGCCAGCAGCTCACCCCGGGCGGGTGAGCAGTTCTTC. Protein sequence: CASSSPRAGEQFF.

This chain uses TRBV21-1 with TRBJ1-6; the listed D gene, TRBD1, was not tested against the DNA. TRBV21-1 is a pseudogene segment. The CDR3 is 17 amino acids. The DNA for the CDR3 is TGTGCCAGCAGCAACACCGGACAGGGCGCTTATAATTCACCCCTCCACTTT. Translated, it gives CASSNTGQGAYNSPLHF.

The V call is TRBV7-2, the J call TRBJ1-2, with 8 bases fitting TRBD1. The V gene's germline CDR1 is SGHTA and CDR2 FQGNSA. Germline trimming cut 4 bases from V and 5 bases from J; bases unmatched to any gene: 9. The CDR3 consists of 15 residues. The CDR3 DNA reads as TGTGCCAGCAGCTCAGGGGACAGGTTTGAGTATGGCTACACCTTC. This translates into CASSSGDRFEYGYTF.

The rearrangement joins TRBV19 to TRBJ1-4; 7 bases line up with TRBD1. The CDR3 is 16 amino acids. Germline values: CDR1 LNHDA, CDR2 SQIVND (reference sequence). Losses at the gene ends were 4 bases for V and 3 bases for J; bases not matched to a gene: 8. In nucleotides, the CDR3 is TGTGCCAGTAGTAACACACAGGGGTCGGCTAATGAAAAACTGTTTTTT. Protein product: CASSNTQGSANEKLFF.

This chain connects TRBV27 to TRBJ2-1; 10 nucleotides agree with TRBD2. There are 15 residues in the CDR3. The junction had 7 bases not matched to a gene; V was cut back by 2 bases and J by 9 bases. Germline CDR1 is MNHEY and CDR2 is SMNVEV (reference sequence). Written as DNA, the CDR3 is TGTGCCAGCAGTTTACTAGGGACTAGCGCCCTTGAGCAGTTCTTC. This encodes CASSLLGTSALEQFF.

The J gene is TRBJ1-2, the V gene TRBV28, with TRBD1 matching over 10 bases. This CDR3 has 13 amino acids. With V trimmed by 4 bases and J by 7 bases, 3 bases remained unmatched. Germline CDR1 is MDHEN and CDR2 is SYDVKM. CDR3: CASSWTGGGGYTF. CDR3 coding DNA: TGTGCCAGCAGTTGGACAGGGGGTGGTGGCTACACCTTC.

This chain connects TRBV7-2 to TRBJ2-7, with TRBD2 matching over 7 bases. CDR1 is SGHTA, CDR2 FQGNSA, per germline. This CDR3 has 17 residues. The J segment lost 0 bases and the V segment lost 2 bases, leaving 10 bases of the junction unmatched. This CDR3 reads CASSLNNGGISSYEQYF. CDR3 sequence (DNA): TGTGCCAGCAGCTTAAACAACGGGGGGATCAGCTCCTACGAGCAGTACTTC.

V usage is TRBV4-2 and J usage is TRBJ2-1; the match to TRBD1 covers 9 bases. In germline, CDR1 is LGHNA, CDR2 YNFKEQ. The CDR3 loop spans 18 amino acids. Trimming cost V 5 bases and J 3 bases; bases outside gene matches: 14. The CDR3: CASSYSPGQGLIYNEQFF. The CDR3 coding sequence is TGTGCCAGCAGCTATTCTCCGGGACAGGGTCTCATCTACAATGAGCAGTTCTTC.

The chain combines TRBV5-8 with TRBJ2-2, with D uncertain. Trimming removed 4 bases from V and 6 bases from J, with 7 bases in between. The CDR3 has 12 residues. Germline V gene sequence: CDR1 SGHTS, CDR2 YDEGEE. CDR3 bases: TGTGCCAGCAGCGTTACTTCCGGGGAGCTGTTTTTT. Translation gives CASSVTSGELFF.

In this sample, this clone turned up a few times. The CDR3 loop reads CASMPTGGYTEAFF. DNA of the CDR3: TGTGCCAGCATGCCGACAGGCGGGTACACTGAAGCTTTCTTT. The genes are TRBV6-5 and TRBJ1-1; D might be TRBD1 (6 bases). The V end lost 7 bases, the J end lost 3 bases, and 15 bases lay between the germline ends. There are 14 residues in the CDR3. The germline CDR1 and CDR2 sequences are MNHEY and SVGAGI.

A note on this clone: One junction end disagrees with the germline gene, perhaps due to a read error. CDR3 coding DNA: TGTGCCAGTAGTACCACACCCGGGACAATAGGCTTT. Residues: CASSTTPGTIGF. The chain joins TRBV19 to TRBJ1-1; the D gene is possibly TRBD1 (6 bases). The length of the CDR3 is 12 residues. Germline lookup yields CDR1 LNHDA and CDR2 SQIVND (reference sequence).

The chain has TRBV27 and TRBJ1-2, with unresolved D. The germline V gene encodes CDR1 MNHEY and CDR2 SMNVEV (reference sequence). There are 17 residues in the CDR3. Trimming took 0 bases from V and 2 from J, leaving 16 bases between them. CDR3 DNA sequence: TGTGCCAGCAGTTTATCGGGTTTGGGCAGATTCAACTATGGCTACACCTTC. Protein product: CASSLSGLGRFNYGYTF.